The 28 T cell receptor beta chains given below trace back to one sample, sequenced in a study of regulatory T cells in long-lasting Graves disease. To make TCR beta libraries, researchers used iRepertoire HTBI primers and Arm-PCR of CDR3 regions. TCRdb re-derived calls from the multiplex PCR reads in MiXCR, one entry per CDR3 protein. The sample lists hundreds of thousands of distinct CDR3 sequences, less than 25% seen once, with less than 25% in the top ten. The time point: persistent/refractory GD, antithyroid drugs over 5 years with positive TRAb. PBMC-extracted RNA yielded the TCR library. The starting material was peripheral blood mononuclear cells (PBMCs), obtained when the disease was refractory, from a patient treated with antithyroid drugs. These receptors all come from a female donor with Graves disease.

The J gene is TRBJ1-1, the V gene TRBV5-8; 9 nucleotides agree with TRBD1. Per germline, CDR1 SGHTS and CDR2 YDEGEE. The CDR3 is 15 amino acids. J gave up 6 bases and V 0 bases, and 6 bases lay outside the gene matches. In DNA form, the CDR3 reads TGTGCCAGCAGCTTGGGGGACAGGGACTGGTCTGAAGCTTTCTTT. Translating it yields CASSLGDRDWSEAFF. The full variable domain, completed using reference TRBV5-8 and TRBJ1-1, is EAGVTQSPTHLIKTRGQQATLRCSPISGHTSVYWYQQALGLGLQFLLWYDEGEERNRGNFPPRFSGRQFPNYSSELNVNALELEDSALYLCASSLGDRDWSEAFFGQGTRLTVV.

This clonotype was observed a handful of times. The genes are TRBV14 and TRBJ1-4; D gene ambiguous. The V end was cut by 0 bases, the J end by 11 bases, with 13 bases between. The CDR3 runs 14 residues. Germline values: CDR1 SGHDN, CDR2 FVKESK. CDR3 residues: CASSQDNGLPKLFF. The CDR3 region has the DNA TGTGCCAGCAGCCAAGATAATGGTCTGCCGAAACTGTTTTTT. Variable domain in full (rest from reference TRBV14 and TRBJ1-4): EAGVTQFPSHSVIEKGQTVTLRCDPISGHDNLYWYRRVMGKEIKFLLHFVKESKQDESGMPNNRFLAERTGGTYSTLKVQPAELEDSGVYFCASSQDNGLPKLFFGSGTQLSVL.

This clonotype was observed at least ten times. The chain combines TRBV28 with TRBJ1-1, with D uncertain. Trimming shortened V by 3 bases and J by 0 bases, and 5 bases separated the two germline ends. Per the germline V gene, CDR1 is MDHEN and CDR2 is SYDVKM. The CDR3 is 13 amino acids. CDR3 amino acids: CASSFRVNTEAFF. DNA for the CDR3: TGTGCCAGCAGTTTTAGGGTGAACACTGAAGCTTTCTTT. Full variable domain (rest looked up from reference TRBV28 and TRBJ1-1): DVKVTQSSRYLVKRTGEKVFLECVQDMDHENMFWYRQDPGLGLRLIYFSYDVKMKEKGDIPEGYSVSREKKERFSLILESASTNQTSMYLCASSFRVNTEAFFGQGTRLTVV.

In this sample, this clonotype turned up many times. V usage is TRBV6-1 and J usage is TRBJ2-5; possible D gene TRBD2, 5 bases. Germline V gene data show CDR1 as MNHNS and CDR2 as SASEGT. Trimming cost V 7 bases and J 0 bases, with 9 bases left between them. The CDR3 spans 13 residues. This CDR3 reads CASNAGNQETQYF. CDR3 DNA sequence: TGTGCCAGCAATGCGGGCAACCAAGAGACCCAGTACTTC.

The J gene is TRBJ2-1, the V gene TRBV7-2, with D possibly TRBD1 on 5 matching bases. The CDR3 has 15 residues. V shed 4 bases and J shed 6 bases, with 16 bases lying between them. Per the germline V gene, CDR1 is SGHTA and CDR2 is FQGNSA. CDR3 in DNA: TGTACCAGCAGCTCCGGACAATGGGTCTCCAATGAGCAGTTCTTC. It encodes CTSSSGQWVSNEQFF.

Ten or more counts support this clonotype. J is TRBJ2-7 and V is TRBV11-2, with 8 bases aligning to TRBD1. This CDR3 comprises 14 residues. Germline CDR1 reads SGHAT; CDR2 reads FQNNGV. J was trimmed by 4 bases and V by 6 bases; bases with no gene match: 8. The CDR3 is CASSSGQGFYEQYF. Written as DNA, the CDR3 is TGTGCCAGCAGTTCTGGACAGGGATTTTACGAGCAGTACTTC.

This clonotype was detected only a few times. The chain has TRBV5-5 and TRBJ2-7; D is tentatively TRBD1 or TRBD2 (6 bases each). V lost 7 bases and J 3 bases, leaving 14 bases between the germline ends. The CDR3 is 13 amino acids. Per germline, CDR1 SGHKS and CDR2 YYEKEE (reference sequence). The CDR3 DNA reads TGTGCCAGCGGGGGGCCCCATTTCTACGAGCAGTACTTC. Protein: CASGGPHFYEQYF.

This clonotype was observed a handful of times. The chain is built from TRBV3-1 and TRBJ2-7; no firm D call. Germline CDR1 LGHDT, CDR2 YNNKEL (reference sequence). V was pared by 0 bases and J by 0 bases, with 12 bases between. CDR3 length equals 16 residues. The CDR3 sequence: CASSQDRALSSYEQYF. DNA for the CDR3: TGTGCCAGCAGCCAAGATCGGGCGCTTAGCTCCTACGAGCAGTACTTC.

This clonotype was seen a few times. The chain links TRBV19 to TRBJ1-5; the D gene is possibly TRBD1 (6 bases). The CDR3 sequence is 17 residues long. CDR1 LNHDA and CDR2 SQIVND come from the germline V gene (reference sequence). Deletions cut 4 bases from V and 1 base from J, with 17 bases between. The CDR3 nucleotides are TGTGCCAGTAGTACAGGCATTCAGGGGATGAGCAATCAGCCCCAGCATTTT. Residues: CASSTGIQGMSNQPQHF. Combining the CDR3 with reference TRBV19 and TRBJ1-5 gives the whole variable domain DGGITQSPKYLFRKEGQNVTLSCEQNLNHDAMYWYRQDPGQGLRLIYYSQIVNDFQKGDIAEGYSVSREKKESFPLTVTSAQKNPTAFYLCASSTGIQGMSNQPQHFGDGTRLSIL.

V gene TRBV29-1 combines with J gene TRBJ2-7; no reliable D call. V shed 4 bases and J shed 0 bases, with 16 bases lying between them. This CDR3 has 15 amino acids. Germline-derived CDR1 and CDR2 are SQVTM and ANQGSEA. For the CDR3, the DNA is TGCAGCGTTGTTGACGCGTGGATGAGCTCCTACGAGCAGTACTTC. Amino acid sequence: CSVVDAWMSSYEQYF.

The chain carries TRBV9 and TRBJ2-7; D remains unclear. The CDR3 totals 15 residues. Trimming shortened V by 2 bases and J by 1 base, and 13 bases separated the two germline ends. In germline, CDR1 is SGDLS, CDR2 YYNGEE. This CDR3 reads CASSVEDKLSYEQYF. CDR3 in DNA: TGTGCCAGCAGCGTCGAAGACAAGCTATCCTACGAGCAGTACTTC.

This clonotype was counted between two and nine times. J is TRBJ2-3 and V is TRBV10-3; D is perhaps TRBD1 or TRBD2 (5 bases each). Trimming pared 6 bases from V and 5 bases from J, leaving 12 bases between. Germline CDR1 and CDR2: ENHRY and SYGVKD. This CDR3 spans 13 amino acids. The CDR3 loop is CAIRGPGGDTQYF. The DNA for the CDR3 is TGTGCCATCAGAGGACCTGGGGGAGATACGCAGTATTTT.

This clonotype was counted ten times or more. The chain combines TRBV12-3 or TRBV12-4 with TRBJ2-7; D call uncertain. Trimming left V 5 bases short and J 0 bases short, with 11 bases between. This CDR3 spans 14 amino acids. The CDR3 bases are TGTGCCAGCAGTCCCCTGGGGTCCTCCTACGAGCAGTACTTC. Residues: CASSPLGSSYEQYF.

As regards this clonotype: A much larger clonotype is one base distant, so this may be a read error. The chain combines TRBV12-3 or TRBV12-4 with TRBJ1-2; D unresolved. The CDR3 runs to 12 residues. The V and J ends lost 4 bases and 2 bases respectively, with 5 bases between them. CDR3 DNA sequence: TGTGCCAGCAGTTCATACAACTATGGCTACACCTTC. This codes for CASSSYNYGYTF.

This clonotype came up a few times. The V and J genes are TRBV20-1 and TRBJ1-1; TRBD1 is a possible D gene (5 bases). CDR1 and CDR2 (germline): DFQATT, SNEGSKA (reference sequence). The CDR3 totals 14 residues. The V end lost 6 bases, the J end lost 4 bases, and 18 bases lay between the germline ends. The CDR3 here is CSAPAQGVFTEAFF. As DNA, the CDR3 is TGCAGTGCCCCCGCCCAGGGAGTATTCACTGAAGCTTTCTTT.

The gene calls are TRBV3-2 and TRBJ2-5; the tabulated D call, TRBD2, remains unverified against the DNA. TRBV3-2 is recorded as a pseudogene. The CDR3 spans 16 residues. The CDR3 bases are TGTGCCAGCAGCCAAGATCTAGGGTCGGCTAGCGGGGTTCTGGACTTC. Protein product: CASSQDLGSASGVLDF.

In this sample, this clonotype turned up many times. This chain's CDR3 is CASTLRNSGYGYTF. CDR3 coding DNA: TGTGCCAGCACCCTACGGAACAGCGGCTATGGCTACACCTTC. The V gene is TRBV12-3 or TRBV12-4, the J gene TRBJ1-2; D gene uncertain. Deletions cut 7 bases from V and 4 bases from J, with 16 bases between. CDR3 length equals 14 residues.

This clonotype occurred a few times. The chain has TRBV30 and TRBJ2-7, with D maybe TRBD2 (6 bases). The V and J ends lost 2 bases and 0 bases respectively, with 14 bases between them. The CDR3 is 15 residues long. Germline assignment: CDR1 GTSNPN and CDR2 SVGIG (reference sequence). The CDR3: CAWSIGSGNSYEQYF. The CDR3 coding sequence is TGTGCCTGGAGTATAGGTAGCGGTAACTCCTACGAGCAGTACTTC.

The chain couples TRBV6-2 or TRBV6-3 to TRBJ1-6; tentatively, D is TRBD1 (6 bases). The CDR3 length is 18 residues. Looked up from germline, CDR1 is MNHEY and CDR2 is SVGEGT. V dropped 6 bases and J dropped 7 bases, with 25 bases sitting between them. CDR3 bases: TGTGCCAGCAGCCTCCGGGCCACGGCCATCCAGGGGAATTCACCCCTCCACTTT. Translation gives CASSLRATAIQGNSPLHF.

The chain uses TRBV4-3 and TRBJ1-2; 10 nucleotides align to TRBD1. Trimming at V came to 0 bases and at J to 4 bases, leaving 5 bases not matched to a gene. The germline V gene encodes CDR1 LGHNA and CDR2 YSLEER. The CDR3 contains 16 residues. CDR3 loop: CASSQDRQGAVYGYTF. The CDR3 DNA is TGCGCCAGCAGCCAAGATCGACAGGGGGCGGTCTATGGCTACACCTTC.

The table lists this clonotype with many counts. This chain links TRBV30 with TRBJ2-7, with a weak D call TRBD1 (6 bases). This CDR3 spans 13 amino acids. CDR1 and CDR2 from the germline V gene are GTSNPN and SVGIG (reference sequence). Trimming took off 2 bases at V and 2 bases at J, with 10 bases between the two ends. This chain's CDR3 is CAWSTGYAYEQYF. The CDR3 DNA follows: TGTGCCTGGAGTACAGGGTATGCCTACGAGCAGTACTTC.

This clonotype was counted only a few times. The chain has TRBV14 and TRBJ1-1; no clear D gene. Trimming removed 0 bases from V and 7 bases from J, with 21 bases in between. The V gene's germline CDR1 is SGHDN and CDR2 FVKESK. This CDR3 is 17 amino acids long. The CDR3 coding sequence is TGTGCCAGCAGCCAAGATCACAACAGAGCCTTAGTGGGTGAAGCTTTCTTT. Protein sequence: CASSQDHNRALVGEAFF.

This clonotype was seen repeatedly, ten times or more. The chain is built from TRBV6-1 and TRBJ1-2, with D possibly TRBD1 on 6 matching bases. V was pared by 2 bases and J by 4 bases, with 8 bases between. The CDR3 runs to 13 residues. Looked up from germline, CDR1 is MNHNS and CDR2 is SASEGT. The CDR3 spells CASSERDIYGYTF. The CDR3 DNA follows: TGTGCCAGCAGTGAACGGGACATCTATGGCTACACCTTC.

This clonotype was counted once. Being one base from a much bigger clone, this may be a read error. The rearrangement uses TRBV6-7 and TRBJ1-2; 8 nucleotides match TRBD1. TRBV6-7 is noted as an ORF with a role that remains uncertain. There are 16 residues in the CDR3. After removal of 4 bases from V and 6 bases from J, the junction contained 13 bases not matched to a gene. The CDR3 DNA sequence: TGTGCCAGCAGTTCCCACCAACCTACAGGGGGGAATGGCTACACCTTC. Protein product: CASSSHQPTGGNGYTF.

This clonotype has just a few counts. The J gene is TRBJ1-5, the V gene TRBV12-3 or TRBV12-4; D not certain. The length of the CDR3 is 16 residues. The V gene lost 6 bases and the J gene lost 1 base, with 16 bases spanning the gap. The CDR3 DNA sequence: TGTGCCAGCAGCCCAGGACTTCCCGGGAGCAATCAGCCCCAGCATTTT. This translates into CASSPGLPGSNQPQHF.

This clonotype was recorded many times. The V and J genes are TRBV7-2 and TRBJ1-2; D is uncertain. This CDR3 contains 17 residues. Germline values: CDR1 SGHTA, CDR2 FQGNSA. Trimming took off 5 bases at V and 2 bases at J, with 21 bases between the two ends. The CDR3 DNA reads TGTGCCAGCAGCCACGGTCCGGCAGAAAGCAAAAACTATGGCTACACCTTC. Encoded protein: CASSHGPAESKNYGYTF.

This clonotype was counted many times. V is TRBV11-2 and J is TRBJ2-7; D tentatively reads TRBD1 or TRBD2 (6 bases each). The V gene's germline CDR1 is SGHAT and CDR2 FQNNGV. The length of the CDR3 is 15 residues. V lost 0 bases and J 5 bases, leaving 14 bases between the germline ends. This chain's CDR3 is CASSLEGGRRDEQYF. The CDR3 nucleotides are TGTGCCAGCAGCTTAGAGGGGGGCCGTCGCGACGAGCAGTACTTC.

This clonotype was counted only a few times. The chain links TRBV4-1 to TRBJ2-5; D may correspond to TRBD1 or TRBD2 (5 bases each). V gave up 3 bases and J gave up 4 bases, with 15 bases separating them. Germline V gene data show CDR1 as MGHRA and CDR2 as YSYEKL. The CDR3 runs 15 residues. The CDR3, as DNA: TGCGCCAGCAGCCAGGGGACCACTGGAGGAGAGACCCAGTACTTC. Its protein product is CASSQGTTGGETQYF.